The 15 T cell receptor beta chains in this list originate from one sample, sequenced in a study of cytomegalovirus exposure and HLA in healthy donors. Vbeta (60) and Jbeta (13) primers were used in the PCR. Repertoires were generated with immunoSEQ multiplex PCR, while TCRdb's copy carries only in-frame clones and drops some. The sample lists 100,000 to 150,000 clones; around 76% were seen once. Sequenced sample: PBMCs. The receptors derive from a man in his fifties in good health and CMV-seropositive.

This chain uses TRBV6-5 with TRBJ2-1, with 7 bases aligning to TRBD1. After removal of 4 bases from V and 0 bases from J, the junction contained 6 bases not matched to a gene. There are 16 residues in the CDR3. The germline V gene has CDR1 MNHEY and CDR2 SVGAGI. The CDR3 DNA is TGTGCCAGCAGTTTCGAGGGACAGAGCTCCTACAATGAGCAGTTCTTC. This codes for CASSFEGQSSYNEQFF.

This clone was seen a single time. This chain connects TRBV10-3 to TRBJ2-3; tentative D call: TRBD2 (6 bases). Trimming pared 6 bases from V and 4 bases from J, leaving 14 bases between. CDR3 length equals 14 residues. Germline assignment: CDR1 ENHRY and CDR2 SYGVKD. Here the CDR3 reads CAIRLGRDADTQYF. As DNA, the CDR3 is TGTGCCATCAGATTAGGGCGGGACGCAGATACGCAGTATTTT.

This chain uses TRBV27 with TRBJ1-1; the match to TRBD1 covers 7 bases. The CDR3 totals 14 residues. The ends lost 5 bases at V and 2 bases at J; junction bases unmatched: 5. CDR1 MNHEY and CDR2 SMNVEV come from the germline V gene (reference sequence). The CDR3 spells CASSPGTANTEAFF. The DNA for the CDR3 is TGTGCCAGCAGTCCCGGGACAGCCAACACTGAAGCTTTCTTT.

The CDR3 reads CASSPGTGHQPQHF. The CDR3 DNA reads as TGTGCCAGCAGCCCCGGGACAGGCCATCAGCCCCAGCATTTT. The V call is TRBV28, the J call TRBJ1-5; 8 bases are shared with TRBD1. Per the germline V gene, CDR1 is MDHEN and CDR2 is SYDVKM. The CDR3 covers 14 residues. J gave up 5 bases and V 6 bases, and 6 bases lay outside the gene matches.

V is TRBV21-1 and J is TRBJ1-3. TRBV21-1 is deemed a pseudogene. There are 18 residues in the CDR3. CDR3 coding DNA: TGTGCCAGCAGCAAAGAAAGTGAGGTGAGGCAATATCCAGACACCATATATTTT. As protein: CASSKESEVRQYPDTIYF.

This clone was observed a single time. The chain joins TRBV28 to TRBJ1-4; D perhaps matches TRBD1 (6 bases). V was clipped by 9 bases and J by 7 bases, with 12 bases between them. Germline CDR1 reads MDHEN; CDR2 reads SYDVKM. The CDR3 is made up of 12 amino acids. CDR3 DNA: TGTGCCAGTGGGGGGGCTGGTGAAAAACTGTTTTTT. This codes for CASGGAGEKLFF. Full variable domain (remainder filled in from reference TRBV28 and TRBJ1-4): DVKVTQSSRYLVKRTGEKVFLECVQDMDHENMFWYRQDPGLGLRLIYFSYDVKMKEKGDIPEGYSVSREKKERFSLILESASTNQTSMYLCASGGAGEKLFFGSGTQLSVL.

The chain is built from TRBV27 and TRBJ1-1; D unclear. Germline CDR1 MNHEY, CDR2 SMNVEV (reference sequence). The germline V and J ends were trimmed by 2 bases and 5 bases, with 15 bases remaining between them. The CDR3 consists of 15 residues. This CDR3 is CASSLGRPPETEAFF. In nucleotides, the CDR3 is TGTGCCAGCAGTTTAGGGCGTCCCCCTGAGACTGAAGCTTTCTTT.

The chain recombines TRBV5-4 with TRBJ1-1; D is ambiguous. Germline assignment: CDR1 SGHNT and CDR2 YYREEE (reference sequence). The V end was cut by 6 bases, the J end by 5 bases, with 17 bases between. The CDR3 runs to 14 residues. The CDR3 region is CASTPLLGRTEAFF. Here the CDR3 DNA reads TGTGCCAGCACCCCCCTGCTAGGGAGGACTGAAGCTTTCTTT.

A single count supports this clone. Other nucleotide sequences in the sample specify the same CDR3. This rearrangement joins TRBV28 to TRBJ2-1, with D possibly TRBD1 on 7 matching bases. Germline V gene lookup returns CDR1 MDHEN and CDR2 SYDVKM. This CDR3 is 13 amino acids long. Between the trimmed V and J ends, which lost 5 bases and 4 bases, there was a span of 9 bases. The CDR3 here is CASSPGGYNEQFF. CDR3 in DNA: TGTGCCAGCAGTCCAGGGGGGTACAATGAGCAGTTCTTC.

This chain connects TRBV11-3 to TRBJ2-7; D not certain. CDR1 and CDR2 from the germline V gene are SGHNT and YENEEA. This CDR3 contains 14 residues. The V gene lost 0 bases and the J gene lost 0 bases, with 6 bases spanning the gap. In DNA form, the CDR3 reads TGTGCCAGCAGCTTAGATATCGGCTCCTACGAGCAGTACTTC. It specifies CASSLDIGSYEQYF.

V and J are TRBV4-2 and TRBJ1-5, with D possibly TRBD1 on 6 matching bases. The CDR3 sequence is 16 residues long. From germline, CDR1 is LGHNA and CDR2 YNFKEQ. V lost 4 bases and J 4 bases, leaving 17 bases between the germline ends. CDR3 in DNA: TGTGCCAGCAGCCTGGAGGACAGCTTGGGGAATCAGCCCCAGCATTTT. Its translation is CASSLEDSLGNQPQHF.

This sequence joins TRBV6-6 and TRBJ2-7; TRBD1 matches at 7 bases. Germline CDR1 and CDR2: MNHNY and SVGAGI (reference sequence). Losses at the gene ends were 6 bases for V and 5 bases for J; bases not matched to a gene: 4. The CDR3 spans 12 residues. CDR3 sequence reads: CASSSTGDEQYF. As DNA, the CDR3 is TGTGCCAGCAGCTCCACAGGGGACGAGCAGTACTTC.

V gene TRBV5-1 combines with J gene TRBJ2-5; D uncertain. The CDR3 loop spans 14 amino acids. V lost 0 bases, J lost 1 base, and 7 bases lay in between. Germline lookup yields CDR1 SGHRS and CDR2 YFSETQ. The DNA for the CDR3 is TGCGCCAGCAGCTTGGTGCCAGGCCAAGAGACCCAGTACTTC. Translation gives CASSLVPGQETQYF.

This chain joins TRBV5-1 and TRBJ1-1; no firm D call. V lost 4 bases to trimming and J lost 0 bases, with 10 bases between them. The germline V gene encodes CDR1 SGHRS and CDR2 YFSETQ. The CDR3 is made up of 14 amino acids. CDR3 sequence (DNA): TGCGCCAGCAGCCCCGAGTCCATGAACACTGAAGCTTTCTTT. As protein: CASSPESMNTEAFF.

V usage is TRBV5-6 and J usage is TRBJ2-2; D is ambiguous. CDR3 size: 17 residues. The V end was cut by 6 bases, the J end by 0 bases, with 18 bases between. CDR1 SGHDT and CDR2 YYEEEE come from the germline V gene. The CDR3 loop is CASTMRINVANTGELFF. The DNA of the CDR3 is TGTGCCAGCACGATGAGGATAAACGTCGCGAACACCGGGGAGCTGTTTTTT.